The 11 T cell receptor beta chains in this list originate from one sample, sequenced in a study of T cell changes during pregnancy in multiple sclerosis. The method was immunoSEQ multiplex PCR; TCRdb's version includes in-frame clones alone and lacks a portion of them. The table records some 60,000 clones, 92% of them present only once. Sequenced here: peripheral blood, sampled in the third trimester of pregnancy. The source of these receptors is a female donor in good health, enrolled as a control in a pregnancy study.

This clone was seen a single time. The chain is built from TRBV7-3 and TRBJ2-1; TRBD2 matches 9 bases. The CDR3 consists of 15 residues. In germline, CDR1 is SGHTA, CDR2 FQGTGA. The V segment lost 2 bases and the J segment 5 bases; nucleotides outside the gene matches: 4. CDR3 coding DNA: TGTGCCAGCAGCTTACGGGGACTAGCTGACAATGAGCAGTTCTTC. Protein product: CASSLRGLADNEQFF.

The V call is TRBV5-6, the J call TRBJ1-5; 7 nucleotides match TRBD1. Germline V gene data show CDR1 as SGHDT and CDR2 as YYEEEE. The junction had 7 bases not matched to a gene; V was cut back by 4 bases and J by 0 bases. The CDR3 length is 16 residues. DNA of the CDR3: TGTGCCAGCAGCGGCCACAGGGGATTTAGCAATCAGCCCCAGCATTTT. This encodes CASSGHRGFSNQPQHF.

The genes are TRBV6-6 and TRBJ2-7, with TRBD1 identical over 7 bases. The J segment lost 7 bases and the V segment lost 2 bases, leaving 2 bases of the junction unmatched. Germline V gene data show CDR1 as MNHNY and CDR2 as SVGAGI (reference sequence). This CDR3 has 12 amino acids. CDR3 coding DNA: TGTGCCAGCAGTTACACAGGGGATGAGCAGTACTTC. It translates to CASSYTGDEQYF.

This clone appeared a few times. The genes are TRBV9 and TRBJ1-6, with TRBD1 matching 7 bases. Looked up from germline, CDR1 is SGDLS and CDR2 is YYNGEE. The CDR3 is 17 amino acids. The V segment lost 4 bases and the J segment 1 base; nucleotides outside the gene matches: 8. CDR3: CASSPRQGRSYNSPLHF. Written as DNA, the CDR3 is TGTGCCAGCAGCCCACGACAGGGAAGGTCCTATAATTCACCCCTCCACTTT. The full variable domain, in which reference TRBV9 and TRBJ1-6 provide the parts outside the CDR3, is DSGVTQTPKHLITATGQRVTLRCSPRSGDLSVYWYQQSLDQGLQFLIQYYNGEERAKGNILERFSAQQFPDLHSELNLSSLELGDSALYFCASSPRQGRSYNSPLHFGNGTRLTVT.

The chain links TRBV6-1 to TRBJ2-3; maybe TRBD1 (6 bases). The V gene lost 8 bases and the J gene lost 0 bases, with 9 bases spanning the gap. The CDR3 length is 13 residues. CDR1 and CDR2 (germline): MNHNS, SASEGT. CDR3 in DNA: TGTGCCAGCCTCGACAGGAGCACAGATACGCAGTATTTT. As protein: CASLDRSTDTQYF.

This clone was seen once. The genes are TRBV18 and TRBJ2-2, with D uncertain. Germline V gives CDR1 KGHSH, CDR2 LQKENI. CDR3 size: 13 residues. Trimming removed 0 bases at V and 8 bases at J, with 7 bases between. The CDR3 DNA reads TGTGCCAGCTCACCACCCTCTGTAGGGGAGCTGTTTTTT. Residues: CASSPPSVGELFF.

CDR3 sequence (DNA): TGTGCCAGTAGCGGAATAACTAGCGGGACTTACAATGAGCAGTTCTTC. The encoded protein is CASSGITSGTYNEQFF. The V call is TRBV19, the J call TRBJ2-1; 10 bases match TRBD2. CDR3 size: 16 residues. CDR1 and CDR2 (germline): LNHDA, SQIVND (reference sequence). V shed 6 bases and J 4 bases; nucleotides not matched to a gene: 9. Drawing the rest from reference TRBV19 and TRBJ2-1, the complete variable domain is DGGITQSPKYLFRKEGQNVTLSCEQNLNHDAMYWYRQDPGQGLRLIYYSQIVNDFQKGDIAEGYSVSREKKESFPLTVTSAQKNPTAFYLCASSGITSGTYNEQFFGPGTRLTVL.

J is TRBJ2-5 and V is TRBV18; 7 bases fit TRBD1. The CDR3 covers 13 residues. The V gene end was trimmed by 5 bases and the J gene end by 1 base; junction bases not matched to a gene: 1. Germline CDR1 and CDR2: KGHSH and LQKENI. CDR3 DNA: TGTGCCAGCTCAGACAGGGCCCAAGAGACCCAGTACTTC. Amino acids: CASSDRAQETQYF.

The V gene is TRBV19, the J gene TRBJ2-7; D is possibly TRBD1 (5 bases). Germline CDR1 reads LNHDA; CDR2 reads SQIVND (reference sequence). Trimming removed 10 bases at V and 6 bases at J, with 16 bases between. This CDR3 has 12 residues. The CDR3: CATSEGVSEQYF. CDR3 nucleotides: TGTGCCACTTCGGAAGGGGTGAGCGAGCAGTACTTC. The full variable domain, its missing parts supplied by reference TRBV19 and TRBJ2-7, is DGGITQSPKYLFRKEGQNVTLSCEQNLNHDAMYWYRQDPGQGLRLIYYSQIVNDFQKGDIAEGYSVSREKKESFPLTVTSAQKNPTAFYLCATSEGVSEQYFGPGTRLTVT.

The chain combines TRBV6-5 with TRBJ1-5; D perhaps matches TRBD1 (5 bases). From germline, CDR1 is MNHEY and CDR2 SVGAGI. The CDR3 runs to 14 residues. The V end was cut by 6 bases, the J end by 3 bases, with 12 bases between. DNA of the CDR3: TGTGCCAGCAGGGCGCGGGGCTTCAATCAGCCCCAGCATTTT. As protein: CASRARGFNQPQHF.

The chain recombines TRBV6-4 with TRBJ2-3; the D gene is possibly TRBD1 (6 bases). The germline V gene encodes CDR1 MRHNA and CDR2 SNTAGT. The CDR3 sequence is 15 residues long. V shed 0 bases and J shed 6 bases, with 13 bases lying between them. The CDR3 is CASSDSGTLGDTQYF. CDR3 in DNA: TGTGCCAGCAGTGACTCAGGGACACTGGGGGATACGCAGTATTTT.